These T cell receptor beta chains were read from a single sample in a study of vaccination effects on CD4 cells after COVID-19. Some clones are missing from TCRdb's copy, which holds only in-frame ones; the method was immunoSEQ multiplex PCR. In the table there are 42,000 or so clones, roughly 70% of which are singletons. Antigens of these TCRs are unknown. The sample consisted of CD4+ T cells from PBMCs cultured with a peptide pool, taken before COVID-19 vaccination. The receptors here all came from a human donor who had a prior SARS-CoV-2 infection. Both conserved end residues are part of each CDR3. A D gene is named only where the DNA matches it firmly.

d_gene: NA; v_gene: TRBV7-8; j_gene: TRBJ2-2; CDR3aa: CASSPFGETGELFF
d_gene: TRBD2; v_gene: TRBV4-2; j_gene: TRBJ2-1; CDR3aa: CASSHPSSGGMDEQFF
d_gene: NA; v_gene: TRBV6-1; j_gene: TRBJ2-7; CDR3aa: CASSEASSWGSSRHF
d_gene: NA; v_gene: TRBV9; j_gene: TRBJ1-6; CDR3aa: CASSSGELGSPLHF
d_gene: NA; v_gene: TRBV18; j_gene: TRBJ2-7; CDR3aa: CASSTTGYYEQYF
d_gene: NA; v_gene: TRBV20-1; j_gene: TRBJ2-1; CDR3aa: CSAMTHEQFF
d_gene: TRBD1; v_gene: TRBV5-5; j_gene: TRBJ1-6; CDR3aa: CASSLFGTGDSPLHF
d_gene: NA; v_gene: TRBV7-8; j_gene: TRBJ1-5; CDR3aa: CASSQYGSSNQPQHF
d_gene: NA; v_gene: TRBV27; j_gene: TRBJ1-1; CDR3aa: CASRGGRNTEAFF
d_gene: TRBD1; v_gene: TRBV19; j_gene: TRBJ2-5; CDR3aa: CASSIGQGAVKTQYF
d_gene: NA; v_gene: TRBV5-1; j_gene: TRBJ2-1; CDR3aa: CASSWGATSNEQFF
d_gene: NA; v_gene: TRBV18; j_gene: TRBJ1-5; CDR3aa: CASSPGRNDQPQHF
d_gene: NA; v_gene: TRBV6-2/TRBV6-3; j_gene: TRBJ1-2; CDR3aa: CASSYRSFGYTF
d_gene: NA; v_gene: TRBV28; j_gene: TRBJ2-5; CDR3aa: CASSWGAEETQYF
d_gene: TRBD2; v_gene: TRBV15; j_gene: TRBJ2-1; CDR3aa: CATSKVLAGGRNEQFF
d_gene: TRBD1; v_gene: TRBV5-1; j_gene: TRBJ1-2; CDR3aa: CASSLVGQGRGQAIRGYTF
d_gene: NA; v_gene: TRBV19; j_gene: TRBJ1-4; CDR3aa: CASRPGSSNEKLFF
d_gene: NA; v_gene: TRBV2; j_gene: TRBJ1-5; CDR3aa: CASSGFGGPNQPQHF
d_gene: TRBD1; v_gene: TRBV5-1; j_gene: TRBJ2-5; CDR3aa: CASSPGQGPAETQYF
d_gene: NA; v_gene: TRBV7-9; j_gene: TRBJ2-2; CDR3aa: CASSLGWGIGNTGELFF
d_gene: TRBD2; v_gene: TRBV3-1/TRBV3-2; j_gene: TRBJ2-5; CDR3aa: CASSSSGGAGRETQYF
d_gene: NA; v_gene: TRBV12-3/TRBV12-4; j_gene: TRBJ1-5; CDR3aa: CASRYTDNQPQHF
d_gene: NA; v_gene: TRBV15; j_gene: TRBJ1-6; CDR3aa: CATSVRGLNSPLHF
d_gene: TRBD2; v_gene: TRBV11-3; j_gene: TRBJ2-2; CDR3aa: CASSVAGGPYGELFF
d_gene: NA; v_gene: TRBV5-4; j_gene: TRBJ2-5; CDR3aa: CASSPRGQETQYF
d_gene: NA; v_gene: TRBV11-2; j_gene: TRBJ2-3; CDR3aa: CASSQGAAPGMDTQYF
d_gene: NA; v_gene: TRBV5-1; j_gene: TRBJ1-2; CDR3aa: CASSLATTHSLISF
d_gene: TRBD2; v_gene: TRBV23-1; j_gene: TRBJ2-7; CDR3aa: CASSRTHKGRDSYEQYF
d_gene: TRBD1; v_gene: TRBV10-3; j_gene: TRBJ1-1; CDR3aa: CAIIEKAGTGGESVNTEAFF
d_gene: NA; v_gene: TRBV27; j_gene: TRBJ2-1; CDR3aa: CASSQTPVAQVNEQFF
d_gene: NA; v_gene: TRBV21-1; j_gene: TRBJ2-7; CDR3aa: CASSNFFAVITYEQYF